This TCR beta chain was identified during a study of T cells in Graves' hyperthyroidism and ophthalmopathy. RNA transcripts were the template for amplifying TCR beta CDR3 regions. Researchers ran a first-round RT-PCR on the TCR CDR3 using the HTBI primer set. TCRdb recomputed calls from the multiplex PCR reads with MiXCR, one row per CDR3 protein. The profile covers approximately 530,000 distinct CDR3 sequences, with 16% appearing a single time and about 18% taken by the ten largest. The length of the CDR3 is 14 residues. V lost 4 bases and J 10 bases, leaving 17 bases between the germline ends. The germline V gene has CDR1 SGHRS and CDR2 YFSETQ. In regard to this clonotype: The antigen is unknown.

Study findings and constraints: Expanded thyroid clonotypes (above 0.001) were mostly also found in blood.

The receptor's source is a woman aged 18-29 years with Graves' hyperthyroidism. The chain is built from TRBV5-1 and TRBJ2-2, with D perhaps being TRBD1 or TRBD2 (5 bases each). The sequencing sample was made of blood. CDR3 DNA sequence: TGCGCCAGCAGCGCCGAGGGGCTTTCCGCGGAGCTGTTTTTT. Translated: CASSAEGLSAELFF.